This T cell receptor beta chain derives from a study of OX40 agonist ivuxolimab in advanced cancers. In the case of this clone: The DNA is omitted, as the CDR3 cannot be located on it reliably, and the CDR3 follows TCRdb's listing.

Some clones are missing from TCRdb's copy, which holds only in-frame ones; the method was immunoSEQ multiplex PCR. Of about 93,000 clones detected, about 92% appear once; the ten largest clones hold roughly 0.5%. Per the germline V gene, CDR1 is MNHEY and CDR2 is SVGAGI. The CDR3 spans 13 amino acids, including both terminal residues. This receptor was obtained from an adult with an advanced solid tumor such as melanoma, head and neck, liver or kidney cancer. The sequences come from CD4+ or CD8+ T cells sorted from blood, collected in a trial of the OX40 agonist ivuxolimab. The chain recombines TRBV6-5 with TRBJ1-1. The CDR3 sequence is CASRFGAGTEAFF.